Listed below are T cell receptor beta chains from one sample, sequenced in a study of blood T cell repertoires in COVID-19. Only in-frame clones appear in the TCRdb table, and some are missing; sequencing was by immunoSEQ multiplex PCR. The data hold more than 200,000 clones, with around 84% observed a single time. Sequencing was done on a sample of PBMCs or T cells enriched from blood (not recorded which). The receptor source for this set is a woman in her 50s who had recovered from COVID-19. Both conserved end residues are part of each CDR3. D genes are given only for firm matches. The size of a clone is reported for some rows only, either as once, few or many, or as a class for expanded clones.

CDR3 protein,CDR3 DNA,D gene,clone size,V gene,J gene
CASKGTGNTGELFF,TGTGCCAGCAAAGGGACAGGGAACACCGGGGAGCTGTTTTTT,TRBD1,-,TRBV2,TRBJ2-2
CSSEDQETQYF,TGCAGTTCGGAGGACCAAGAGACCCAGTACTTC,-,once,TRBV20-1,TRBJ2-5
CASSISGGINNQPQHF,TGTGCCAGTAGTATCTCAGGGGGGATCAACAATCAGCCCCAGCATTTT,TRBD1,once,TRBV19,TRBJ1-5
CASSPRDSGLDTQYF,TGTGCCAGCAGCCCCCGGGACTCAGGCCTAGATACGCAGTATTTT,-,once,TRBV9,TRBJ2-3
CASSQGTSGNSDTQYF,TGCGCCAGCAGCCAAGGGACTAGCGGGAACTCAGATACGCAGTATTTT,TRBD2,-,TRBV4-3,TRBJ2-3
CASSRGQTYNEQFF,TGTGCCAGCAGCCGAGGACAAACCTACAATGAGCAGTTCTTC,-,-,TRBV27,TRBJ2-1
CARSLDAGGGSRVTQYF,TGTGCCAGAAGCTTGGATGCGGGGGGAGGATCCCGGGTTACTCAGTATTTT,TRBD2,-,TRBV5-3,TRBJ2-3
CASSVGLAESSYNEQFF,TGTGCCAGCAGCGTGGGACTAGCGGAGAGCTCCTACAATGAGCAGTTCTTC,TRBD2,few,TRBV5-4,TRBJ2-1
CASSPAGSITINEKLFF,TGTGCCAGCTCACCAGCGGGATCCATAACAATTAATGAAAAACTGTTTTTT,-,-,TRBV18,TRBJ1-4
CASSVQKPRGGRACEQFF,TGTGCCAGCAGCGTACAAAAGCCCCGGGGCGGGAGGGCTTGCGAGCAGTTCTTC,TRBD2,-,TRBV9,TRBJ2-1
CAWSGTGKYGYTF,TGTGCCTGGAGTGGGACGGGGAAATATGGCTACACCTTC,-,-,TRBV30,TRBJ1-2
CASSTRDSTYYEQYF,TGTGCCAGCAGTACCCGGGACAGCACCTACTACGAGCAGTACTTC,TRBD1,-,TRBV6-2/TRBV6-3,TRBJ2-7
CASSPGVVNTEAFF,TGTGCCAGCAGTCCAGGGGTTGTGAACACTGAAGCTTTCTTT,-,-,TRBV28,TRBJ1-1
CAWRGAALPAEQYF,TGTGCCTGGAGGGGGGCGGCCCTCCCGGCCGAGCAGTACTTC,-,-,TRBV30,TRBJ2-7
CASSVNRGFGEKLFF,TGTGCCAGCAGCGTCAACAGGGGTTTCGGTGAAAAACTGTTTTTT,TRBD1,-,TRBV7-6,TRBJ1-4
CASRPTGLYGYTF,TGTGCCAGCAGACCGACAGGACTCTATGGCTACACCTTC,-,once,TRBV5-6,TRBJ1-2
CASAWGGSYEQYF,TGTGCCAGCGCCTGGGGCGGGAGCTACGAGCAGTACTTC,TRBD2,-,TRBV28,TRBJ2-7
CASSPGTSGRRFF,TGTGCCAGCAGTCCCGGGACTAGCGGGAGACGGTTCTTC,TRBD2,-,TRBV4-2,TRBJ2-1
CASSDSYHYTF,TGCGCCAGCAGTGACAGCTACCACTACACCTTC,-,-,TRBV5-1,TRBJ1-2
CASSYRGQETQYF,TGTGCCAGCAGCTACAGGGGACAAGAGACCCAGTACTTC,TRBD1,-,TRBV5-4,TRBJ2-5
CASSQFLAREFNEQYF,TGTGCCAGCAGCCAGTTCTTGGCGCGGGAGTTTAACGAGCAGTACTTC,TRBD2,-,TRBV4-2,TRBJ2-7
CATSGPDRGFTDTQYF,TGTGCCACCTCCGGCCCGGACAGGGGGTTCACAGATACGCAGTATTTT,-,-,TRBV12-1,TRBJ2-3
CASGQGSSYNEQFF,TGTGCCAGCGGACAGGGTTCCTCCTACAATGAGCAGTTCTTC,TRBD1,-,TRBV9,TRBJ2-1
CASSLVGQGGGYTF,TGCGCCAGCAGCTTGGTTGGGCAGGGTGGTGGCTACACCTTC,-,-,TRBV5-1,TRBJ1-2
CASTPGGREGSTDTQYF,TGTGCCAGCACCCCGGGCGGGAGGGAAGGGAGCACAGATACGCAGTATTTT,TRBD2,-,TRBV28,TRBJ2-3
CASSYSREGTDTQYF,TGTGCCAGCAGTTACTCACGGGAAGGCACAGATACGCAGTATTTT,-,-,TRBV6-5,TRBJ2-3
CASSLQGRVGSPLHF,TGCGCCAGCAGCCTCCAGGGAAGGGTAGGTTCACCCCTCCACTTT,-,-,TRBV4-1,TRBJ1-6
CASSPGDEQFF,TGTGCCAGCAGCCCCGGGGATGAGCAGTTCTTC,-,-,TRBV7-8,TRBJ2-1
CASKGTSGYEQYF,TGTGCCAGTAAGGGGACTAGTGGCTACGAGCAGTACTTC,TRBD2,-,TRBV19,TRBJ2-7
CASSFEGLDTQYF,TGTGCCAGCAGTTTCGAGGGCCTGGATACGCAGTATTTT,-,-,TRBV27,TRBJ2-3
CASSVTEMNTEAFF,TGTGCCAGCAGTGTAACAGAAATGAACACTGAAGCTTTCTTT,-,-,TRBV2,TRBJ1-1
CASSYNWDTYTGELFF,TGTGCCAGCAGCTACAACTGGGACACCTACACCGGGGAGCTGTTTTTT,-,-,TRBV5-6,TRBJ2-2
CASSSPVGVSDTQYF,TGTGCCAGCAGCTCCCCCGTGGGAGTTTCAGATACGCAGTATTTT,-,-,TRBV9,TRBJ2-3
CASSLTAGGGYEQYF,TGTGCCAGCAGCTTGACGGCAGGGGGCGGCTACGAGCAGTACTTC,TRBD1,few,TRBV11-2,TRBJ2-7
CASSLNQGDYEQYF,TGTGCCAGCAGCTTAAACCAGGGTGACTACGAGCAGTACTTC,-,-,TRBV7-2,TRBJ2-7
CASSWNYRDTSYEQYF,TGTGCCAGCAGCTGGAACTACCGGGACACGTCCTACGAGCAGTACTTC,-,-,TRBV11-2,TRBJ2-7
CASSSDRRSGELFF,TGTGCCAGCAGTTCGGACAGGAGGTCCGGGGAGCTGTTTTTT,TRBD1,few,TRBV28,TRBJ2-2
CASSYSSTGIDYGYTF,TGTGCCAGCAGTTACTCCTCTACAGGGATTGACTATGGCTACACCTTC,-,-,TRBV6-5,TRBJ1-2
CASSTLRGKVNTEAFF,TGTGCCAGCTCAACCCTTCGGGGGAAGGTGAACACTGAAGCTTTCTTT,-,-,TRBV18,TRBJ1-1
CASSEGGGSETQYF,TGTGCCAGCAGTGAAGGCGGGGGATCGGAGACCCAGTACTTC,TRBD2,-,TRBV2,TRBJ2-5
CASSTDYLEQYF,TGTGCCAGCAGCACGGACTACCTTGAGCAGTACTTC,-,few,TRBV7-9,TRBJ2-7
CASSRTTDRAASDEKLFF,TGTGCCAGCAGCCGAACCACGGACAGGGCAGCCTCCGATGAAAAACTGTTTTTT,TRBD1,-,TRBV13,TRBJ1-4
CASSSLPGRDNEQFF,TGTGCCAGCAGCTCACTTCCAGGCCGAGATAATGAGCAGTTCTTC,-,-,TRBV5-6,TRBJ2-1